This TCR beta chain was profiled in a study of T cell responses to AZD1222 COVID-19 vaccine. Study-wide results and limits: Baseline testing showed seropositivity in only a handful of AZD1222 recipients. Spike-wide vaccine-associated CD4 TCRs dominated at 160-218 and 743-854. The donors showed a predominance of white British ancestry and of females, with possible underestimation of clonal diversity.

TCRdb's table, derived via immunoSEQ multiplex PCR, lists solely in-frame clones and lacks some. The repertoire holds 150,000 or so clones, with 90% as singletons. Notes on this clone: Its antigen remains unidentified.

Sequences were derived from peripheral blood, sampled 28 days after the second AZD1222 dose. This clonotype was obtained from an adult who received the AZD1222 COVID-19 vaccine.

This CDR3 is CASSLGNVNTEAFF. The DNA of the CDR3 is TGTGCCAGCAGCTTAGGGAACGTGAACACTGAAGCTTTCTTT. This chain connects TRBV7-9 to TRBJ1-1; D is undetermined. The CDR3 covers 14 residues. V was trimmed by 1 base and J by 0 bases, leaving 6 bases between them. CDR1 is SEHNR and CDR2 is FQNEAQ in the germline V gene (reference sequence).